What follows are 14 T cell receptor beta chains derived from one specimen sequenced in a study of blood T cell repertoires in COVID-19. This table comes from immunoSEQ multiplex PCR, and its TCRdb copy is limited to in-frame clones, with some not included. The table records around 250,000 clones, 70% to 90% of them present only once. Sequenced material: PBMCs or T cells enriched from blood (not recorded which). The origin of the receptors is a woman in her fifties or sixties with acute COVID-19.

V is TRBV4-3 and J is TRBJ1-1, with TRBD1 as a possible D gene (5 bases). Trimming shortened V by 1 base and J by 4 bases, and 13 bases separated the two germline ends. The CDR3 sequence is 15 residues long. CDR1 LGHNA and CDR2 YSLEER come from the germline V gene. This CDR3 is CASSQGMTVFTEAFF. CDR3 in DNA: TGCGCCAGCAGCCAAGGGATGACAGTCTTCACTGAAGCTTTCTTT.

This clone appeared a single time. The gene calls are TRBV7-3 and TRBJ2-2; 8 bases match TRBD1. CDR3 length: 16 residues. The ends lost 1 base at V and 6 bases at J; junction bases unmatched: 7. The germline V gene encodes CDR1 SGHTA and CDR2 FQGTGA. DNA of the CDR3: TGTGCCAGCAGCTTAAGAACAGGGGGAGTAGCCGGGGAGCTGTTTTTT. It specifies CASSLRTGGVAGELFF.

The CDR3 sequence is CATPGKGGLFF. CDR3 bases: TGTGCCACCCCAGGAAAAGGGGGCCTGTTTTTT. The J gene is TRBJ2-2, the V gene TRBV24-1; TRBD1 matches at 7 bases. The CDR3 is 11 amino acids. After removal of 9 bases from V and 14 bases from J, the junction contained 8 bases not matched to a gene. From germline, CDR1 is KGHDR and CDR2 SFDVKD.

V usage is TRBV19 and J usage is TRBJ2-2; a weak D match, TRBD1 (5 bases). CDR3 size: 15 residues. The germline V and J ends were trimmed by 7 bases and 3 bases, with 15 bases remaining between them. Germline V gene sequence: CDR1 LNHDA, CDR2 SQIVND (reference sequence). CDR3 DNA sequence: TGTGCCAGTACCCCCCTAACAGGATACACCGGGGAGCTGTTTTTT. Its protein is CASTPLTGYTGELFF.

CDR3 in DNA: TGTGCCAGCACCCCCCGAAGAGTTCCTGAAGCTTTCTTT. Translation gives CASTPRRVPEAFF. The gene calls are TRBV6-5 and TRBJ1-1, with unresolved D. CDR3 length: 13 amino acids. Germline CDR1 and CDR2: MNHEY and SVGAGI. Deletions cut 7 bases from V and 6 bases from J, with 15 bases between.

The V gene is TRBV6-4, the J gene TRBJ1-2; D may be TRBD1 (6 bases). Per the germline V gene, CDR1 is MRHNA and CDR2 is SNTAGT. The germline V and J ends were trimmed by 0 bases and 2 bases, with 10 bases remaining between them. The length of the CDR3 is 15 residues. CDR3 nucleotides: TGTGCCAGCAGTGACTCGAGTCAGGGGAACTATGGCTACACCTTC. Its translation: CASSDSSQGNYGYTF.

The V and J genes are TRBV5-1 and TRBJ2-7; 7 nucleotides agree with TRBD1. Germline assignment: CDR1 SGHRS and CDR2 YFSETQ. The CDR3 runs to 14 residues. V shed 3 bases and J 5 bases; nucleotides not matched to a gene: 8. DNA of the CDR3: TGCGCCAGCAGCTGGTCCGGGACAGAGGACGAGCAGTACTTC. Translation: CASSWSGTEDEQYF.

This chain's CDR3 is CASGTTQGGSNQPQHF. The CDR3 region has the DNA TGTGCTAGTGGTACTACTCAGGGGGGAAGCAATCAGCCCCAGCATTTT. The chain has TRBV12-5 and TRBJ1-5, with 7 bases fitting TRBD1. The CDR3 loop spans 16 amino acids. The germline V gene has CDR1 LGHNT and CDR2 FRNRAP. V dropped 5 bases and J dropped 1; count of bases not matched to a gene: 8.

V gene TRBV25-1 combines with J gene TRBJ2-1, with D possibly matching TRBD1 (6 bases). V shed 2 bases and J shed 10 bases, with 6 bases lying between them. The CDR3 length is 11 residues. CDR1 and CDR2 (germline): MGHDK, SYGVNS. Here the CDR3 reads CASSERGEQFF. The CDR3 nucleotides read TGTGCCAGCAGTGAAAGGGGGGAGCAGTTCTTC.

This clone was counted a single time. V is TRBV10-3 and J is TRBJ1-4, with unresolved D. In germline, CDR1 is ENHRY, CDR2 SYGVKD. The CDR3 is made up of 18 amino acids. V shed 2 bases and J shed 0 bases, with 16 bases lying between them. The CDR3 loop reads CAISEIPPDWATNEKLFF. The CDR3 DNA is TGTGCCATCAGTGAGATTCCCCCGGACTGGGCAACTAATGAAAAACTGTTTTTT.

V gene TRBV7-2 combines with J gene TRBJ1-1; TRBD1 might be the D (5 bases). V was clipped by 4 bases and J by 11 bases, with 17 bases between them. Germline V gene data show CDR1 as SGHTA and CDR2 as FQGNSA. The CDR3 is 13 residues long. CDR3 in amino acids: CASSSDGGLGAFF. The CDR3 DNA sequence: TGTGCCAGCAGCTCAGATGGGGGGTTGGGCGCTTTCTTT.

The V and J genes are TRBV9 and TRBJ2-3; D not certain. Per the germline V gene, CDR1 is SGDLS and CDR2 is YYNGEE. This CDR3 has 16 amino acids. Trimming removed 4 bases at V and 2 bases at J, with 17 bases between. The CDR3 sequence is CASSLRQDLPTDTQYF. The CDR3 DNA sequence: TGTGCCAGCAGCCTCCGGCAGGATCTTCCCACAGATACGCAGTATTTT.

The genes are TRBV3-1 (or the pseudogene TRBV3-2) and TRBJ1-4; TRBD1 might be the D (5 bases). The CDR3 length is 15 residues. The V gene's germline CDR1 is LGHDT and CDR2 YNNKEL (reference sequence). V was trimmed by 6 bases and J by 5 bases, leaving 16 bases between them. The CDR3 loop is CASSRQSTSNEKLFF. Written as DNA, the CDR3 is TGTGCCAGCAGTCGACAGAGCACCTCGAATGAAAAACTGTTTTTT.

The chain recombines TRBV19 with TRBJ2-7; no clear D gene. The V gene lost 1 base and the J gene lost 5 bases, with 12 bases spanning the gap. Germline V CDR1 and CDR2: LNHDA, SQIVND (reference sequence). The CDR3 sequence is 14 residues long. This CDR3 reads CASSIVSGSHEQYF. The CDR3 DNA is TGTGCCAGTAGTATAGTTTCGGGTAGCCACGAGCAGTACTTC.